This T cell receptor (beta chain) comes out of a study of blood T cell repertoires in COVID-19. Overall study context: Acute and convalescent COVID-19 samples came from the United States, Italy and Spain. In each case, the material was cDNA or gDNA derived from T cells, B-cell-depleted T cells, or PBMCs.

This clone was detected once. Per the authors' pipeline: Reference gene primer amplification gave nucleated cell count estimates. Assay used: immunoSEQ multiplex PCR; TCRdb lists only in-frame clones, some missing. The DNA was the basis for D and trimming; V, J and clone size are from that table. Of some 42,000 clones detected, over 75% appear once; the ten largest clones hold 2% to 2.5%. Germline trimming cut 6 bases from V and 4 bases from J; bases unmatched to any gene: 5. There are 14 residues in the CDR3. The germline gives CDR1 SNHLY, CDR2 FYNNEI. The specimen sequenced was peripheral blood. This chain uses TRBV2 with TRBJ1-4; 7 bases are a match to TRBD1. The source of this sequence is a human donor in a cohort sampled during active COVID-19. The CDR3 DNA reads TGTGCCAGCAGCGGGACAGATAATAATGAAAAACTGTTTTTT. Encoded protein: CASSGTDNNEKLFF.